What follows are 5 T cell receptor beta chains derived from one specimen sequenced in a study of blood T cell repertoires in COVID-19. This table comes from immunoSEQ multiplex PCR, and its TCRdb copy is limited to in-frame clones, with some not included. The data show 250,000 to 350,000 clones, about 88% seen once. The sequencing sample was made of peripheral blood. Source of these receptors: a human donor with COVID-19, enrolled during active disease. The donor label of this sample is uncertain.

This rearrangement joins TRBV19 to TRBJ2-7; 8 bases line up with TRBD1. The CDR3 runs to 11 residues. The V gene's germline CDR1 is LNHDA and CDR2 SQIVND (reference sequence). The CDR3 spells CEDRESDEQYF. DNA for the CDR3: TGTGAGGACAGGGAGAGCGACGAGCAGTACTTC.

The sample holds one count of this clone. The chain is built from TRBV21-1 and TRBJ2-1; TRBD2, the D gene given by the table, was not confirmed from the DNA. TRBV21-1 is flagged as a pseudogene. The CDR3 has 22 residues. The CDR3 reads CASSKAADCAGSGSRLYNEQFF. CDR3 DNA sequence: TGTGCCAGCAGCAAAGCGGCGGATTGCGCGGGGAGCGGGAGCCGTCTCTACAATGAGCAGTTCTTC.

The CDR3 sequence: CASSLGLASGGYEQYF. The CDR3 nucleotides read TGTGCCAGCAGCTTGGGTCTGGCTAGCGGGGGCTACGAGCAGTACTTC. The J gene is TRBJ2-7, the V gene TRBV5-4; TRBD2 matches at 10 bases. This CDR3 comprises 16 residues. Germline V gene lookup returns CDR1 SGHNT and CDR2 YYREEE (reference sequence). V was clipped by 0 bases and J by 3 bases; unmatched bases: 6.

The chain carries TRBV20-1 and TRBJ1-1; 8 bases fit TRBD1. The CDR3 sequence is 15 residues long. The trim removed 3 bases at V and 4 bases at J, leaving 10 bases unmatched. The V gene's germline CDR1 is DFQATT and CDR2 SNEGSKA (reference sequence). As DNA, the CDR3 is TGCAGTGCTAGTGCACTCGGGACAGGTTCCACTGAAGCTTTCTTT. Its translation is CSASALGTGSTEAFF.

For the CDR3, the DNA is TGTGCCAGCTGCCTTTCGGGACAGGTCACCGAGCAGTACTTC. Translating gives CASCLSGQVTEQYF. The genes are TRBV19 and TRBJ2-7; 8 bases line up with TRBD1. CDR3 length: 14 residues. V dropped 9 bases and J dropped 6; count of bases not matched to a gene: 13. Germline V gives CDR1 LNHDA, CDR2 SQIVND (reference sequence). Based on the CDR3 plus reference TRBV19 and TRBJ2-7, the full variable domain is DGGITQSPKYLFRKEGQNVTLSCEQNLNHDAMYWYRQDPGQGLRLIYYSQIVNDFQKGDIAEGYSVSREKKESFPLTVTSAQKNPTAFYLCASCLSGQVTEQYFGPGTRLTVT.